Listed here are 8 T cell receptor beta chains from one sample, sequenced in a study of blood T cell repertoires in COVID-19. Using immunoSEQ multiplex PCR, the repertoire was profiled, and TCRdb retains in-frame clones only, with some absent. The sample holds 150,000 to 200,000 clones; approximately 86% are singletons and the top ten take about 8.6%. Sequencing was done on a sample of peripheral blood. Receptor source: a man aged 45 to 65 with active or convalescent COVID-19.

The chain links TRBV6-5 to TRBJ1-1, with D possibly matching TRBD1 (6 bases). The V end lost 7 bases, the J end lost 3 bases, and 15 bases lay between the germline ends. Germline CDR1 is MNHEY and CDR2 is SVGAGI. CDR3 length: 14 residues. The CDR3 loop reads CASTPQGIDTEAFF. The CDR3 DNA reads as TGTGCCAGCACTCCACAGGGAATCGACACTGAAGCTTTCTTT.

The chain couples TRBV28 to TRBJ2-3, with D maybe TRBD2 (5 bases). The V end lost 6 bases, the J end lost 0 bases, and 16 bases lay between the germline ends. Germline V gives CDR1 MDHEN, CDR2 SYDVKM. This CDR3 contains 16 residues. The CDR3: CASRGSRTGSTDTQYF. The CDR3 DNA sequence: TGTGCCAGCAGGGGGAGTAGGACCGGGAGCACAGATACGCAGTATTTT.

This clone counts as large (0.1 to 1%). The V call is TRBV7-3, the J call TRBJ2-7; D possibly corresponds to TRBD2 (7 bases). The CDR3 length is 18 residues. V shed 5 bases and J shed 2 bases, with 25 bases lying between them. Germline lookup yields CDR1 SGHTA and CDR2 FQGTGA. The CDR3 DNA reads as TGTGCCAGCAGCCCCCTTGGGGGGGCAACGGCGGCTCCCTACGAGCAGTACTTC. This sequence encodes CASSPLGGATAAPYEQYF.

This clone turned up a few times. The chain recombines TRBV5-4 with TRBJ2-2; weak D call: TRBD1 (5 bases). The CDR3 contains 14 residues. V was shortened by 3 bases and J by 2 bases, with 8 bases between the two germline ends. The germline V gene encodes CDR1 SGHNT and CDR2 YYREEE (reference sequence). The CDR3: CASSSQGNTGELFF. CDR3 bases: TGTGCCAGCAGCTCCCAGGGAAACACCGGGGAGCTGTTTTTT.

The chain combines TRBV19 with TRBJ2-2; D perhaps matches TRBD2 (6 bases). The CDR3 is made up of 14 amino acids. Germline lookup yields CDR1 LNHDA and CDR2 SQIVND (reference sequence). The V end lost 7 bases, the J end lost 5 bases, and 14 bases lay between the germline ends. The CDR3 coding sequence is TGTGCCAGTACCTGGGGGGTGTCTACCGGGGAGCTGTTTTTT. Translation: CASTWGVSTGELFF.

The chain couples TRBV2 to TRBJ2-2, with 7 bases lining up with TRBD1. Losses at the gene ends were 0 bases for V and 7 bases for J; bases not matched to a gene: 5. Looked up from germline, CDR1 is SNHLY and CDR2 is FYNNEI. The CDR3 loop spans 15 amino acids. CDR3 amino acids: CASSEATTGIGELFF. Here the CDR3 DNA reads TGTGCCAGCAGTGAAGCGACGACAGGGATCGGGGAGCTGTTTTTT.

V usage is TRBV6-5 and J usage is TRBJ2-3; 7 bases fit TRBD2. Germline CDR1 reads MNHEY; CDR2 reads SVGAGI. Unmatched junction bases numbered 7, after V lost 4 bases and J lost 0 bases. The CDR3 runs to 16 residues. The CDR3 DNA sequence: TGTGCCAGCAGTTCCCGGGACTACACTAGCACAGATACGCAGTATTTT. This gives the protein CASSSRDYTSTDTQYF.

The chain couples TRBV7-3 to TRBJ2-1; TRBD2 agrees at 11 bases. This CDR3 comprises 15 residues. The germline CDR1 and CDR2 sequences are SGHTA and FQGTGA. V lost 4 bases and J lost 9; bases outside the gene matches: 8. The CDR3 sequence: CASSSLAGGRSEQFF. CDR3 coding DNA: TGTGCCAGCAGCTCCTTAGCGGGGGGGCGGAGTGAGCAGTTCTTC.